Below are 9 T cell receptor beta chains sequenced from a single sample in a study of shared clonotypes between healthy human individuals. Libraries were prepared by immunoSEQ multiplex PCR; TCRdb keeps only in-frame clonotypes and omits some of them. The sample consists of fewer than 650,000 clones, 76% of them appearing once. Sequenced material: PBMCs. Receptors were obtained from a middle-aged woman in good health. Some clones in this sample may be carry-over from other donors' samples.

The chain carries TRBV6-5 and TRBJ1-5; TRBD1 is a possible D gene (5 bases). CDR1 is MNHEY and CDR2 is SVGAGI in the germline V gene. Trimming cost V 5 bases and J 6 bases, with 14 bases left between them. The CDR3 is made up of 14 amino acids. CDR3 bases: TGTGCCAGCAGTCTTAGGGGCTTCGGTCAGCCCCAGCATTTT. It yields the protein CASSLRGFGQPQHF.

The chain combines TRBV28 with TRBJ1-2; D is unclear. The germline V gene encodes CDR1 MDHEN and CDR2 SYDVKM. Deletions cut 4 bases from V and 4 bases from J, with 7 bases between. The CDR3 sequence is 12 residues long. The CDR3 sequence: CASSWGSYGYTF. CDR3 bases: TGTGCCAGCAGTTGGGGTAGCTATGGCTACACCTTC.

This clone was observed a handful of times. The chain combines TRBV6-4 with TRBJ2-2; 8 bases line up with TRBD1. CDR3 length: 15 amino acids. V gave up 2 bases and J gave up 3 bases; unmatched junction bases: 2. Germline lookup yields CDR1 MRHNA and CDR2 SNTAGT. CDR3 loop: CASSDTGGDTGELFF. CDR3 sequence (DNA): TGTGCCAGCAGTGACACAGGGGGTGACACCGGGGAGCTGTTTTTT.

This clone came up many times. This chain links TRBV9 with TRBJ2-7; D gene uncertain. The CDR3 runs 13 residues. In germline, CDR1 is SGDLS, CDR2 YYNGEE. Trimming took 4 bases from V and 5 from J, leaving 13 bases between them. The CDR3 DNA reads as TGTGCCAGCAGCCAGACTCCCAATCACGAGCAGTACTTC. It specifies CASSQTPNHEQYF. The complete variable domain, with remaining parts taken from reference TRBV9 and TRBJ2-7, reads DSGVTQTPKHLITATGQRVTLRCSPRSGDLSVYWYQQSLDQGLQFLIQYYNGEERAKGNILERFSAQQFPDLHSELNLSSLELGDSALYFCASSQTPNHEQYFGPGTRLTVT.

This clone was recorded only once. The gene calls are TRBV9 and TRBJ2-3; no firm D call. The CDR3 loop spans 13 amino acids. Deletions cut 4 bases from V and 6 bases from J, with 12 bases between. CDR1 and CDR2 from the germline V gene are SGDLS and YYNGEE. CDR3 DNA sequence: TGTGCCAGCAGCCCCCGATGGTCGGATACGCAGTATTTT. Amino acid sequence: CASSPRWSDTQYF.

The V and J genes are TRBV28 and TRBJ1-2, with D possibly matching TRBD1 (5 bases). This CDR3 region has 14 residues. Germline V gene sequence: CDR1 MDHEN, CDR2 SYDVKM. The V end lost 10 bases, the J end lost 4 bases, and 19 bases lay between the germline ends. The CDR3 region has the DNA TGTGCCATTCGGGCGGGGGGGGAGCTCTATGGCTACACCTTC. Protein product: CAIRAGGELYGYTF.

This rearrangement joins TRBV4-1 to TRBJ1-2, with unresolved D. V was clipped by 0 bases and J by 4 bases, with 12 bases between them. The germline V gene encodes CDR1 MGHRA and CDR2 YSYEKL. There are 15 residues in the CDR3. CDR3 in DNA: TGCGCCAGCAGCCAAGATTGGGGTGGCTTCTATGGCTACACCTTC. Residues: CASSQDWGGFYGYTF.

The chain uses TRBV10-3 and TRBJ1-5; TRBD1 matches 10 bases. CDR3 length: 15 amino acids. The germline CDR1 and CDR2 sequences are ENHRY and SYGVKD. The V gene end was trimmed by 0 bases and the J gene end by 7 bases; junction bases not matched to a gene: 3. CDR3 sequence: CAISESGTGEQPQHF. The CDR3 DNA reads as TGTGCCATCAGTGAGTCCGGGACAGGGGAACAGCCCCAGCATTTT.

In its sample, this clone was seen a few times. The chain carries TRBV7-3 and TRBJ2-3; D gene ambiguous. This CDR3 spans 13 amino acids. Trimming took off 4 bases at V and 2 bases at J, with 7 bases between the two ends. Germline loops: CDR1 SGHTA, CDR2 FQGTGA. Here the CDR3 reads CASSSRNTDTQYF. The CDR3 DNA reads as TGTGCCAGCAGCTCCCGGAACACAGATACGCAGTATTTT.